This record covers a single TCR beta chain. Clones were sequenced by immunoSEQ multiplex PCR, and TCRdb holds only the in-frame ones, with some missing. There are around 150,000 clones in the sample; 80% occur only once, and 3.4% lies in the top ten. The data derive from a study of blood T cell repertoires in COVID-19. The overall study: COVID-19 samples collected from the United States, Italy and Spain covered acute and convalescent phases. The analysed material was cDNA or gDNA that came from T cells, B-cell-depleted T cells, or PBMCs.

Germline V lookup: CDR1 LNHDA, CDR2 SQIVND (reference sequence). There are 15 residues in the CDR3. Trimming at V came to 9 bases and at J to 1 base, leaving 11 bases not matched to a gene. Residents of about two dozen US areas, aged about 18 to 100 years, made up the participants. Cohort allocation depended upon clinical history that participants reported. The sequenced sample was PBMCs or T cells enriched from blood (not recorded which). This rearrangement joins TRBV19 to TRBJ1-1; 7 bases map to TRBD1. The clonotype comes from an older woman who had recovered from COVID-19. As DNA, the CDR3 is TGTGCCAGCAATGTAGGGTCAGGGGGGAACACTGAAGCTTTCTTT. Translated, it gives CASNVGSGGNTEAFF. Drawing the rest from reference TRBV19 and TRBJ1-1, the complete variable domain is DGGITQSPKYLFRKEGQNVTLSCEQNLNHDAMYWYRQDPGQGLRLIYYSQIVNDFQKGDIAEGYSVSREKKESFPLTVTSAQKNPTAFYLCASNVGSGGNTEAFFGQGTRLTVV.